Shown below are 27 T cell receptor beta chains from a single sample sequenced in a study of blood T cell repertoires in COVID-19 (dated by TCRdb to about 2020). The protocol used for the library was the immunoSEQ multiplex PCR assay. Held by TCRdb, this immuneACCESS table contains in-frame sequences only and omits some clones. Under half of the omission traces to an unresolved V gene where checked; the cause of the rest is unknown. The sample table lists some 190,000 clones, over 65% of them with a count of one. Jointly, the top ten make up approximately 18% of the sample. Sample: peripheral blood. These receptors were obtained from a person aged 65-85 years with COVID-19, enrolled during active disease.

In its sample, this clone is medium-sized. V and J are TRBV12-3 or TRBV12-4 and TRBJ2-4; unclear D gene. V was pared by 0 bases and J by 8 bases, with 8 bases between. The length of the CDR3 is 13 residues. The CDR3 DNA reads TGTGCCAGCAGTTTAGCCCCGTCTGACATTCAGTACTTC. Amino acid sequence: CASSLAPSDIQYF.

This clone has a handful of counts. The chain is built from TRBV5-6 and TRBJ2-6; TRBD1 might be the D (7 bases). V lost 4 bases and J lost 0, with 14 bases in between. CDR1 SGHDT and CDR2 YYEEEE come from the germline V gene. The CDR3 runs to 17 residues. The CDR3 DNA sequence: TGTGCCAGCAGCGGAGGGTCAGGGGGCTCTGGGGCCAACGTCCTGACTTTC. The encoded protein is CASSGGSGGSGANVLTF.

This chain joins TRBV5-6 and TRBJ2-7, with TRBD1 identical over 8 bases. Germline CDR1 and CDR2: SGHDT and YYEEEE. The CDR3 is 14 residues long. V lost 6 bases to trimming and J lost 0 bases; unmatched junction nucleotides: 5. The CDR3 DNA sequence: TGTGCCAGCATTGAAACAGGGGGCTCCTACGAGCAGTACTTC. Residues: CASIETGGSYEQYF.

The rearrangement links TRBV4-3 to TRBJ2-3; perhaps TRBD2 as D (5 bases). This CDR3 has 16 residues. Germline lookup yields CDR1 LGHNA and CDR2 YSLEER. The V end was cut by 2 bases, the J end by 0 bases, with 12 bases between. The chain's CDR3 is CASSQTSGHSTDTQYF. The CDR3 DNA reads TGCGCCAGCAGCCAAACAAGCGGCCATAGCACAGATACGCAGTATTTT.

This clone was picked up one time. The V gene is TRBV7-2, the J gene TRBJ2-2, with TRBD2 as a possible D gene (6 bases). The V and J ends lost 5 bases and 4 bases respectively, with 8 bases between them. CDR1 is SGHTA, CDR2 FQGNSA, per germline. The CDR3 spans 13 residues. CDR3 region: CASSGTLTGELFF. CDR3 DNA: TGTGCCAGCAGCGGGACTCTCACCGGGGAGCTGTTTTTT.

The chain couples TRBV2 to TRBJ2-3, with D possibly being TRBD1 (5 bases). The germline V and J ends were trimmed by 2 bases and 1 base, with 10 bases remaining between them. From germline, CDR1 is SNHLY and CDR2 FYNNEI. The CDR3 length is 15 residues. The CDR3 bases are TGTGCCAGCAGTGAATGGGGCTCGGGCACAGATACGCAGTATTTT. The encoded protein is CASSEWGSGTDTQYF.

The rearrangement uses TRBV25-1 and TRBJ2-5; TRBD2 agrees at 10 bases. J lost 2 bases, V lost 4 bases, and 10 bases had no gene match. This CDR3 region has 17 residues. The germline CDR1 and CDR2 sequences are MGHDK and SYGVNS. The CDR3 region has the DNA TGTGCCAGCAGTGGAATCACGGGACTAGCGCTACAAGAGACCCAGTACTTC. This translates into CASSGITGLALQETQYF.

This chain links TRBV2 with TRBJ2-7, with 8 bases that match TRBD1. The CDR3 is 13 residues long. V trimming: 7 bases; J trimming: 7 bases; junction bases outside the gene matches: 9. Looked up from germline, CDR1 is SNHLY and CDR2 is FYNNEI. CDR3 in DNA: TGTGCCAGCACCATGGACAGGGTGAGGGAGCAGTACTTC. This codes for CASTMDRVREQYF.

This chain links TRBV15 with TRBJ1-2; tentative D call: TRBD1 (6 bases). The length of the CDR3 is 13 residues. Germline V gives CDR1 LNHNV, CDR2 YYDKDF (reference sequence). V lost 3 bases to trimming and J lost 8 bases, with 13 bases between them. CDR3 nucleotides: TGTGCCACCAGCAGGCCAATACAGGGCGGCTACACCTTC. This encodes CATSRPIQGGYTF.

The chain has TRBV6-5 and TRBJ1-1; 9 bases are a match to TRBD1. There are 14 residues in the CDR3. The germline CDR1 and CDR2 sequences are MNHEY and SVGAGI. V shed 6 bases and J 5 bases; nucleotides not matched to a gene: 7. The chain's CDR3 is CASRNRDRVTEAFF. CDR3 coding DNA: TGTGCCAGCAGGAACCGGGACAGGGTGACTGAAGCTTTCTTT.

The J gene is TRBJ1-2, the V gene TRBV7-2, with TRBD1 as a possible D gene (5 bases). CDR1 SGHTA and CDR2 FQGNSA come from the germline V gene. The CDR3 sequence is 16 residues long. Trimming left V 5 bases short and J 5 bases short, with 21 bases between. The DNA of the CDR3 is TGTGCCAGCAGCCAAACCCGGACGGGAGGGGTTTATGGCTACACCTTC. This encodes CASSQTRTGGVYGYTF. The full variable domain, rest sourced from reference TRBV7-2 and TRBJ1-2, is GAGVSQSPSNKVTEKGKDVELRCDPISGHTALYWYRQSLGQGLEFLIYFQGNSAPDKSGLPSDRFSAERTGGSVSTLTIQRTQQEDSAVYLCASSQTRTGGVYGYTFGSGTRLTVV.

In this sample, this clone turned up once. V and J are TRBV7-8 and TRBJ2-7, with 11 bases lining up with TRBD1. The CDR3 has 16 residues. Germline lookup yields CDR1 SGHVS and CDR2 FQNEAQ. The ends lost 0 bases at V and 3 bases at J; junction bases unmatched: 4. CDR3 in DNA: TGTGCCAGCAGCTTAGCTCCCGGGACAGGGGGCTACGAGCAGTACTTC. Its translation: CASSLAPGTGGYEQYF. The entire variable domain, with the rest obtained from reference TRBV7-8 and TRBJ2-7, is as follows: GAGVSQSPRYKVAKRGQDVALRCDPISGHVSLFWYQQALGQGPEFLTYFQNEAQLDKSGLPSDRFFAERPEGSVSTLKIQRTQQEDSAVYLCASSLAPGTGGYEQYFGPGTRLTVT.

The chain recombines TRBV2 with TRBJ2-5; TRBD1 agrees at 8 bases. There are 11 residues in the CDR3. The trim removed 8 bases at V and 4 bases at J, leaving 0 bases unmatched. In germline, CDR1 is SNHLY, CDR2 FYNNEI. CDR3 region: CASDRGETQYF. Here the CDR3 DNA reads TGTGCCAGCGACAGGGGAGAGACCCAGTACTTC. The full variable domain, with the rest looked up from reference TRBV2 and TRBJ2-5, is EPEVTQTPSHQVTQMGQEVILRCVPISNHLYFYWYRQILGQKVEFLVSFYNNEISEKSEIFDDQFSVERPDGSNFTLKIRSTKLEDSAMYFCASDRGETQYFGPGTRLLVL.

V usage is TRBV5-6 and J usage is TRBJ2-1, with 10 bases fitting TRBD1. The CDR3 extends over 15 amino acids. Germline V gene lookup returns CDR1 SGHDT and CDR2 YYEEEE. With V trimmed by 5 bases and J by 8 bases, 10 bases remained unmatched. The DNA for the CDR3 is TGTGCCAGCAGAAAGACAGGGGGCGTAGACGATGAGCAGTTCTTC. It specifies CASRKTGGVDDEQFF. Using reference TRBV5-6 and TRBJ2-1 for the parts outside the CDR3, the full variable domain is DAGVTQSPTHLIKTRGQQVTLRCSPKSGHDTVSWYQQALGQGPQFIFQYYEEEERQRGNFPDRFSGHQFPNYSSELNVNALLLGDSALYLCASRKTGGVDDEQFFGPGTRLTVL.

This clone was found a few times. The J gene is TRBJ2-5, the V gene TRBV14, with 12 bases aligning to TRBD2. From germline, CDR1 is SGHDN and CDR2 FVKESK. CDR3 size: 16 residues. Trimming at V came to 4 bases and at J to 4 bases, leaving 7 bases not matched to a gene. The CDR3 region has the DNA TGTGCCAGCAGCCGAGAACCGGGACTAGCGGGAGAGACCCAGTACTTC. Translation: CASSREPGLAGETQYF.

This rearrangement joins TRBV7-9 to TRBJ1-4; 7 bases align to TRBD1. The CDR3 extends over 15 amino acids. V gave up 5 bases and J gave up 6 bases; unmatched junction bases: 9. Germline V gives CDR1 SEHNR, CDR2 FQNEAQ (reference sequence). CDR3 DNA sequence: TGTGCCAGCAGCCCAAGACAGGGAATGGATGAAAAACTGTTTTTT. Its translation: CASSPRQGMDEKLFF. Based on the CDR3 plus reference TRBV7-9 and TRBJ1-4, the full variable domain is DTGVSQNPRHKITKRGQNVTFRCDPISEHNRLYWYRQTLGQGPEFLTYFQNEAQLEKSRLLSDRFSAERPKGSFSTLEIQRTEQGDSAMYLCASSPRQGMDEKLFFGSGTQLSVL.

CDR3 sequence reads: CASSLGTSRVETQYF. CDR3 bases: TGTGCCAGCAGTTTAGGGACTAGTAGGGTAGAGACCCAGTACTTC. The V and J genes are TRBV27 and TRBJ2-5; 8 bases are shared with TRBD2. V was clipped by 2 bases and J by 4 bases; unmatched bases: 6. This CDR3 is 15 amino acids long. Germline assignment: CDR1 MNHEY and CDR2 SMNVEV (reference sequence).

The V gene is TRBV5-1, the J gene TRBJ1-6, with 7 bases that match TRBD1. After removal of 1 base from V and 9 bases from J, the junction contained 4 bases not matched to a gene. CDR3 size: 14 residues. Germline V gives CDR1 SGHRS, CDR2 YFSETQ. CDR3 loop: CASSLSQGTSPLHF. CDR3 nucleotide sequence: TGCGCCAGCAGCTTGTCACAGGGGACTTCACCCCTCCACTTT. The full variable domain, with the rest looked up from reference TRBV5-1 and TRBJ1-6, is KAGVTQTPRYLIKTRGQQVTLSCSPISGHRSVSWYQQTPGQGLQFLFEYFSETQRNKGNFPGRFSGRQFSNSRSEMNVSTLELGDSALYLCASSLSQGTSPLHFGNGTRLTVT.

As DNA, the CDR3 is TGTGCCAGCAGAAACAGAATTAATCAGCCCCAGCATTTT. Translated: CASRNRINQPQHF. V usage is TRBV28 and J usage is TRBJ1-5; D not certain. The germline V and J ends were trimmed by 6 bases and 4 bases, with 10 bases remaining between them. Germline V gives CDR1 MDHEN, CDR2 SYDVKM. The CDR3 is 13 residues long.

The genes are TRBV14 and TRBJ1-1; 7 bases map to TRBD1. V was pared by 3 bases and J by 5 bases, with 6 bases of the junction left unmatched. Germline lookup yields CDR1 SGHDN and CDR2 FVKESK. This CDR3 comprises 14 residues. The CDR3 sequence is CASSQLTGVTEAFF. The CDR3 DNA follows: TGTGCCAGCAGCCAGCTTACAGGGGTTACTGAAGCTTTCTTT.

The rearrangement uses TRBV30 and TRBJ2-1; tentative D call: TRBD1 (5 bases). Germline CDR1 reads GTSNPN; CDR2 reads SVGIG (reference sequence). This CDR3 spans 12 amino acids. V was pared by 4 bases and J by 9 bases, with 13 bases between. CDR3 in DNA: TGTGCCTGGACCAGTCCAGACAGTGAGCAGTTCTTC. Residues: CAWTSPDSEQFF.

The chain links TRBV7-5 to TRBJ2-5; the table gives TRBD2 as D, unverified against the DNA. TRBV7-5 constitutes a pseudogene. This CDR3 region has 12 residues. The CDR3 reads CARSMRIKTQYF. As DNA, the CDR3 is TGTGCCAGAAGCATGAGAATCAAGACCCAGTACTTC.

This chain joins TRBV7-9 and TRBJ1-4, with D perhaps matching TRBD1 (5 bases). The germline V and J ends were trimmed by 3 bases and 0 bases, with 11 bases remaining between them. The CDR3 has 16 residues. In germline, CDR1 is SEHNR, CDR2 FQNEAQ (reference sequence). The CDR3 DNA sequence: TGTGCCAGCAGCTTCGACAGCCTCTCAACTAATGAAAAACTGTTTTTT. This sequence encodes CASSFDSLSTNEKLFF.

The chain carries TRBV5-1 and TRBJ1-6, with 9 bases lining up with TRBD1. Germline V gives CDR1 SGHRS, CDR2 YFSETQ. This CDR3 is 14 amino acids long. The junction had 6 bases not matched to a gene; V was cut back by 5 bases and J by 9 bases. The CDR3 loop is CASSRGTGTSPLHF. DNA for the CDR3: TGCGCCAGCAGTCGAGGGACAGGGACTTCACCCCTCCACTTT.

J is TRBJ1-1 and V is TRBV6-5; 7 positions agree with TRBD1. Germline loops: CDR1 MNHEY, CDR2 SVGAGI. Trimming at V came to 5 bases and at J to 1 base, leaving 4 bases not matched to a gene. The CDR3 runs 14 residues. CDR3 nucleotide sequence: TGTGCCAGCAGTCTACAGGGGAAGAACACTGAAGCTTTCTTT. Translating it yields CASSLQGKNTEAFF.

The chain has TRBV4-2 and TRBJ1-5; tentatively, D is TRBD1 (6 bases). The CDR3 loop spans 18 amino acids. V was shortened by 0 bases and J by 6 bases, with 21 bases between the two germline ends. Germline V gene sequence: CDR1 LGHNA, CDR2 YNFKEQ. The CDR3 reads CASSQDGSGRGTGQPQHF. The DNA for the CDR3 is TGTGCCAGCAGCCAAGATGGATCGGGCAGGGGAACGGGTCAGCCCCAGCATTTT.

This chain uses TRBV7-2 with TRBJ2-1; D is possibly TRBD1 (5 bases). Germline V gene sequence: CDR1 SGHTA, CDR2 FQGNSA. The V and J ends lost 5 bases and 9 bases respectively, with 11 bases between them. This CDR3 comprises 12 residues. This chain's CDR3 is CASSQGTREQFF. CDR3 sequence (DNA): TGTGCCAGCAGCCAGGGCACACGTGAGCAGTTCTTC.